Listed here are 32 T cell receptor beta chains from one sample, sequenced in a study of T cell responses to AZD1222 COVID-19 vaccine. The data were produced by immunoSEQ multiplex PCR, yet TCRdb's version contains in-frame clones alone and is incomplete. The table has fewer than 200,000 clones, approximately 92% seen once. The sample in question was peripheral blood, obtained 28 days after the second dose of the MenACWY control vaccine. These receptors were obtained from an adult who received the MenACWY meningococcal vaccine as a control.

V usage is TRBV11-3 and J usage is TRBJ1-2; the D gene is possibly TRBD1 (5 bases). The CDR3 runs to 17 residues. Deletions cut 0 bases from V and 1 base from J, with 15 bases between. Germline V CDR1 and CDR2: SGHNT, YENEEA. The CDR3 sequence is CASSLDGGITHNYGYTF. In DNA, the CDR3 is TGTGCCAGCAGCTTAGATGGGGGGATCACACATAACTATGGCTACACCTTC.

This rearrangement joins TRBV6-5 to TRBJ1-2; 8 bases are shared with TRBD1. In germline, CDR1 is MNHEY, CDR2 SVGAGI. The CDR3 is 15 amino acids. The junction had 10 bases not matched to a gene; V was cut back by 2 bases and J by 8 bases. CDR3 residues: CASSYGTGGVSGYTF. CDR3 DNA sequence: TGTGCCAGCAGTTACGGGACAGGAGGGGTGTCGGGCTACACCTTC.

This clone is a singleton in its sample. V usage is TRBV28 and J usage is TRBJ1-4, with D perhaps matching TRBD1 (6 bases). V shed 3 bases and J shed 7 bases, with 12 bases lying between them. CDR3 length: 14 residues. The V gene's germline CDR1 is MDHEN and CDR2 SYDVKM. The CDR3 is CASSFGGPGEKLFF. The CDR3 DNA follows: TGTGCCAGCAGTTTCGGGGGGCCAGGTGAAAAACTGTTTTTT.

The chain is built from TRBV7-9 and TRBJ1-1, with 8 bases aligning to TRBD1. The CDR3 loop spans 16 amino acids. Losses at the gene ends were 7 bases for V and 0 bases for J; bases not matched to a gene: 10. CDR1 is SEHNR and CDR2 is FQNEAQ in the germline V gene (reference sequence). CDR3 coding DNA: TGTGCCAGCACCCCCTGGACAGGGTATATGAACACTGAAGCTTTCTTT. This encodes CASTPWTGYMNTEAFF. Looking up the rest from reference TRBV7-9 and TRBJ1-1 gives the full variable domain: DTGVSQNPRHKITKRGQNVTFRCDPISEHNRLYWYRQTLGQGPEFLTYFQNEAQLEKSRLLSDRFSAERPKGSFSTLEIQRTEQGDSAMYLCASTPWTGYMNTEAFFGQGTRLTVV.

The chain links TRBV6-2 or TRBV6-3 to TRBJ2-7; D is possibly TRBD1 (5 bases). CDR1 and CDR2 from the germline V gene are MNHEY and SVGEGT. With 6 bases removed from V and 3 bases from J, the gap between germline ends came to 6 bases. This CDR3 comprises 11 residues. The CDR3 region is CASSRDYEQYF. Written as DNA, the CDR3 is TGTGCCAGCAGCAGGGACTACGAGCAGTACTTC.

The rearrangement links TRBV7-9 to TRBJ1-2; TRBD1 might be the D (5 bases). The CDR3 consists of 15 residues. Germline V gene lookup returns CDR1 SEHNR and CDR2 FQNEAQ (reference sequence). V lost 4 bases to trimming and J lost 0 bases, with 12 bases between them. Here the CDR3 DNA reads TGTGCCAGCAGCTCCGGGGCCTCCTCTAACTATGGCTACACCTTC. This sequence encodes CASSSGASSNYGYTF.

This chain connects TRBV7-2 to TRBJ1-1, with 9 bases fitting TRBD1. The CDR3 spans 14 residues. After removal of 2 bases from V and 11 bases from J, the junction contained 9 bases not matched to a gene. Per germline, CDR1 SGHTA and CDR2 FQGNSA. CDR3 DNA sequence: TGTGCCAGCAGCTTACTCCAGGGACAGGGTACCGCTTTCTTT. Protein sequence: CASSLLQGQGTAFF.

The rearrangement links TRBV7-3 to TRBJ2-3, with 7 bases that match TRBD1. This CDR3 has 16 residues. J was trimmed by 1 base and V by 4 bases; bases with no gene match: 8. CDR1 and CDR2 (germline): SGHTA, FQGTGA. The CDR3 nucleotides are TGTGCCAGCAGCTCTTCTAGGCAGGGGGGCACAGATACGCAGTATTTT. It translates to CASSSSRQGGTDTQYF.

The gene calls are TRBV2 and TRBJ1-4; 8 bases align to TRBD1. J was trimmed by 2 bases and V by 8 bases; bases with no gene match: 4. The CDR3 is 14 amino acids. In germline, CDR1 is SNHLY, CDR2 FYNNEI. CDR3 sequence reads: CASGRTGTNEKLFF. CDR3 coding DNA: TGTGCCAGCGGCAGGACAGGGACTAATGAAAAACTGTTTTTT.

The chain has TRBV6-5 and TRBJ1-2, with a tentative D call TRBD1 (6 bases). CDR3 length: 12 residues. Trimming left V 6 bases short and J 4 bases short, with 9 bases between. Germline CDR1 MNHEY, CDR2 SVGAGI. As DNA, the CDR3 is TGTGCCAGCAGGACAGGTGGCTATGGCTACACCTTC. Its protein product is CASRTGGYGYTF.

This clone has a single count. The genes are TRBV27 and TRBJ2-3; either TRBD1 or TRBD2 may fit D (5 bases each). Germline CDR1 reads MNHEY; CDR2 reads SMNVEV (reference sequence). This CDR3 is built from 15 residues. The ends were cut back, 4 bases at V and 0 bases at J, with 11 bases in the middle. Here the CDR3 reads CASSSTGASTDTQYF. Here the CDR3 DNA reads TGTGCCAGCAGTTCCACCGGGGCCAGCACAGATACGCAGTATTTT.

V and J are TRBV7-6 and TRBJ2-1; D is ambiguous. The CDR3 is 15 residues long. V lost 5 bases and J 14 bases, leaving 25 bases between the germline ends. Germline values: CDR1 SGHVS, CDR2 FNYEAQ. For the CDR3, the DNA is TGTGCCAGCAGCCCCACCCTAGATGGGCGTAGGATCAAGTTCTTC. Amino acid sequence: CASSPTLDGRRIKFF.

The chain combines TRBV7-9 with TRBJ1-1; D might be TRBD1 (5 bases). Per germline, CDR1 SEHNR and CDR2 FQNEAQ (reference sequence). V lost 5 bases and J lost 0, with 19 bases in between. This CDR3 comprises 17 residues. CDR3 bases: TGTGCCAGCAGCGCACCGGGACGGGCACGCATGAACACTGAAGCTTTCTTT. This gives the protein CASSAPGRARMNTEAFF.

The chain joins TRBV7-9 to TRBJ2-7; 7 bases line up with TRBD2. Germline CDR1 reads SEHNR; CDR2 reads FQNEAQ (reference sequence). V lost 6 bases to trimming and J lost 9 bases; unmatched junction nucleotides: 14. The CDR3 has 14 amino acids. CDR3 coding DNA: TGTGCCAGCAGAGCCACTAGCGAGAGTTTGTTGCAGTACTTC. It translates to CASRATSESLLQYF.

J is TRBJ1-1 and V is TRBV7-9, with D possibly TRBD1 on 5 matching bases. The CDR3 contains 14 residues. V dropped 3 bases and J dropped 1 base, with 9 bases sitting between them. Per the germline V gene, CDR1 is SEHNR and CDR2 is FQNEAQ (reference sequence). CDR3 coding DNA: TGTGCCAGCAGCTTTGGGGCACGGAACACTGAAGCTTTCTTT. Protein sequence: CASSFGARNTEAFF.

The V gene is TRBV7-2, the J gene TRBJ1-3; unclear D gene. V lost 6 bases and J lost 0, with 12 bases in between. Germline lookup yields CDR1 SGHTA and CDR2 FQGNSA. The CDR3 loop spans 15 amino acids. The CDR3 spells CASSLARGSGNTIYF. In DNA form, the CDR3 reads TGTGCCAGCAGTTTGGCACGTGGCTCTGGAAACACCATATATTTT.

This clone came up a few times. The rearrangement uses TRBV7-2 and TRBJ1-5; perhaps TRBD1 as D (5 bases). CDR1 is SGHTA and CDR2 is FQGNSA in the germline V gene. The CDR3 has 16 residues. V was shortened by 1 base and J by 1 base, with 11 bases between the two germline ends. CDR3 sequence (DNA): TGTGCCAGCAGCTTAGGGGGTAGGGGAAGCAATCAGCCCCAGCATTTT. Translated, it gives CASSLGGRGSNQPQHF.

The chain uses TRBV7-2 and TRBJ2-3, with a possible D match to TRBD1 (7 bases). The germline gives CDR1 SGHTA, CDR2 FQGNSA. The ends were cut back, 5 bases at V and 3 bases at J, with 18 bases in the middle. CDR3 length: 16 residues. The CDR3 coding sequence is TGTGCCAGCAGCCCCCAGGGGGGAATTGCGACAGATACGCAGTATTTT. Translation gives CASSPQGGIATDTQYF.

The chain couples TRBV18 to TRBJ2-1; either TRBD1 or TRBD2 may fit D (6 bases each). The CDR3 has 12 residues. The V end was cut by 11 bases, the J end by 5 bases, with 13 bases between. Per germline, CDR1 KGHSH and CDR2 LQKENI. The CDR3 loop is CAVTGRNNEQFF. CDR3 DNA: TGTGCCGTTACAGGGAGGAACAATGAGCAGTTCTTC.

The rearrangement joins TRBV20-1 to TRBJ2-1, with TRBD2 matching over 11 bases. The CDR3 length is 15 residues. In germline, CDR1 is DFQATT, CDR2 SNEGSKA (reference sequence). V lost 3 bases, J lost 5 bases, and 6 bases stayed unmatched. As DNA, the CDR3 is TGCAGTGCTAGTACAGGGACTAGCGGTAACAATGAGCAGTTCTTC. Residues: CSASTGTSGNNEQFF.

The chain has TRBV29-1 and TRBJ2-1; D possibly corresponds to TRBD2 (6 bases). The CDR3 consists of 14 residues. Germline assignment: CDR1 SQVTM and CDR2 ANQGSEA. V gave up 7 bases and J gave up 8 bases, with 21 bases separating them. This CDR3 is CSAPGDSLRDEQFF. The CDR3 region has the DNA TGCAGCGCCCCGGGGGACTCCCTACGGGATGAGCAGTTCTTC.

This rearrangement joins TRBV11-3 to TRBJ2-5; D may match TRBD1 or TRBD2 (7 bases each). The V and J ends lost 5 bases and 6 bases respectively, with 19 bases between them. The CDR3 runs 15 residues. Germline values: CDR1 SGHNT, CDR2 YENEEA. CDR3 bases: TGTGCCAGCAGCCCAAGGGGGGGGACAGTAAAGACCCAGTACTTC. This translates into CASSPRGGTVKTQYF.

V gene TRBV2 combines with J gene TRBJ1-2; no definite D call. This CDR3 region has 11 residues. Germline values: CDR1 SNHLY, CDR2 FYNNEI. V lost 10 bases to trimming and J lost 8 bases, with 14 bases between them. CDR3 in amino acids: CAKNDGRGYTF. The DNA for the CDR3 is TGTGCCAAGAATGACGGGAGGGGCTACACCTTC.

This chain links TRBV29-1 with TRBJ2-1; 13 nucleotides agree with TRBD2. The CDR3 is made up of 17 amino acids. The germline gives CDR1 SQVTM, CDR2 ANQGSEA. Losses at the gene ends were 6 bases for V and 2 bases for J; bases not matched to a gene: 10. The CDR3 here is CSVRRTSGSLTYNEQFF. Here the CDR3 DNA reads TGCAGCGTCCGGAGGACTAGCGGGAGCCTTACCTACAATGAGCAGTTCTTC.

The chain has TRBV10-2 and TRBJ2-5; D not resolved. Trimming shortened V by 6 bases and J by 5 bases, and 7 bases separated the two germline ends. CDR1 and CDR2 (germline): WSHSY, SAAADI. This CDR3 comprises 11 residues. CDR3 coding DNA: TGCGCCAGCAGCCTCGTGGAGACCCAGTACTTC. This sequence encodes CASSLVETQYF.

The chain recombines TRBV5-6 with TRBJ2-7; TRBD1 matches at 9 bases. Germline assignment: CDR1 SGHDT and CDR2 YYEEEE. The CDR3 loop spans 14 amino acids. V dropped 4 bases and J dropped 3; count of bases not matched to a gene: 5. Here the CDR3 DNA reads TGTGCCAGCAGCCCCGTGGGACAGGGCTACGAGCAGTACTTC. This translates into CASSPVGQGYEQYF. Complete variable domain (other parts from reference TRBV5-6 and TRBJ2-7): DAGVTQSPTHLIKTRGQQVTLRCSPKSGHDTVSWYQQALGQGPQFIFQYYEEEERQRGNFPDRFSGHQFPNYSSELNVNALLLGDSALYLCASSPVGQGYEQYFGPGTRLTVT.

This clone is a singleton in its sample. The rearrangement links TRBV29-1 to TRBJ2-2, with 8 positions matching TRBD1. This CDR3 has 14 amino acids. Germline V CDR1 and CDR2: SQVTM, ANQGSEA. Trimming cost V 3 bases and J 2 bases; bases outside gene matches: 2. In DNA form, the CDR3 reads TGCAGCGTTGACAGGGGGCAAAACACCGGGGAGCTGTTTTTT. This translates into CSVDRGQNTGELFF.

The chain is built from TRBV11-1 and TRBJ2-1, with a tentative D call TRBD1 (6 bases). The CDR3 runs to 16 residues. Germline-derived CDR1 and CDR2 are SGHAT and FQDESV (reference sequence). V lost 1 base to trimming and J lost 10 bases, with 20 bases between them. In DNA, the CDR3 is TGTGCCAGCAGCTTAGTGACAGGAACATTACCCCACGAGCAGTTCTTC. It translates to CASSLVTGTLPHEQFF.

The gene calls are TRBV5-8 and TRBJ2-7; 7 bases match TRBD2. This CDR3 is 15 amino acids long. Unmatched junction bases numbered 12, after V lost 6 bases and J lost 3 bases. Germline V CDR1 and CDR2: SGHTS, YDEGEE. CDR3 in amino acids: CASIPPGLPNYEQYF. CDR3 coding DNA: TGTGCCAGCATCCCTCCGGGACTACCAAACTACGAGCAGTACTTC.

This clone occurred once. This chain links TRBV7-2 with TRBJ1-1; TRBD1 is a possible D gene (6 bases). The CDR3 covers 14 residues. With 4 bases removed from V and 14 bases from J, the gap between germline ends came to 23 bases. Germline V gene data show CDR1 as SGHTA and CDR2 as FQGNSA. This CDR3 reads CASSYRGGAEAGFF. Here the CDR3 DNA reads TGTGCCAGCAGCTACCGAGGGGGGGCAGAAGCGGGCTTCTTT. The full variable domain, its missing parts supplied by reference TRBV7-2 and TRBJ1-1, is GAGVSQSPSNKVTEKGKDVELRCDPISGHTALYWYRQSLGQGLEFLIYFQGNSAPDKSGLPSDRFSAERTGGSVSTLTIQRTQQEDSAVYLCASSYRGGAEAGFFGQGTRLTVV.

DNA of the CDR3: TGTGCCAGCAGCTTAGGGGTCGGAGGCGAGACCCAGTACTTC. Its protein is CASSLGVGGETQYF. The chain has TRBV7-3 and TRBJ2-5; D is perhaps TRBD2 (5 bases). Between the trimmed V and J ends, which lost 2 bases and 5 bases, there was a span of 12 bases. CDR3 size: 14 residues. Germline loops: CDR1 SGHTA, CDR2 FQGTGA.

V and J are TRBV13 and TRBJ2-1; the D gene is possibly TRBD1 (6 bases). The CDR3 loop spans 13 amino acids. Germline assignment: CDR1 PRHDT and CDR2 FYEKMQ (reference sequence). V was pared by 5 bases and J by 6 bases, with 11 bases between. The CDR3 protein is CASSVDRVNEQFF. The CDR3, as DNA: TGTGCCAGCAGCGTGGACAGAGTCAATGAGCAGTTCTTC.